This T cell receptor beta chain was sequenced in a study of blood T cell repertoires in COVID-19. At the level of the study: Sample material is recorded as cDNA or gDNA derived from T cells, B-cell-depleted T cells, or PBMCs.

Participants spanned ages about 18 to 100 years and resided in about 25 US areas. Up to 2 weeks before entering the study, exposed participants had met a COVID-19 case. In the authors' methods: The assay estimated nucleated cells by amplifying reference gene primers. Some clones are missing from TCRdb's copy, which holds only in-frame ones; the method was immunoSEQ multiplex PCR. The V and J calls and clone size were taken over from that table, and D and trimming were inferred from the DNA. The sample lists 190,000 or so clones; roughly 90% were seen once. Germline V CDR1 and CDR2: SNHLY, FYNNEI. The CDR3 extends over 11 amino acids. Trimming removed 10 bases from V and 1 base from J, with 7 bases in between.

The V gene is TRBV2, the J gene TRBJ1-1; no reliable D call. The material sequenced was PBMCs or T cells enriched from blood (not recorded which). This TCR came from a woman in her twenties or thirties who had been exposed to COVID-19. The CDR3 sequence is CATRENTEAFF. CDR3 in DNA: TGTGCCACCCGGGAGAACACTGAAGCTTTCTTT.